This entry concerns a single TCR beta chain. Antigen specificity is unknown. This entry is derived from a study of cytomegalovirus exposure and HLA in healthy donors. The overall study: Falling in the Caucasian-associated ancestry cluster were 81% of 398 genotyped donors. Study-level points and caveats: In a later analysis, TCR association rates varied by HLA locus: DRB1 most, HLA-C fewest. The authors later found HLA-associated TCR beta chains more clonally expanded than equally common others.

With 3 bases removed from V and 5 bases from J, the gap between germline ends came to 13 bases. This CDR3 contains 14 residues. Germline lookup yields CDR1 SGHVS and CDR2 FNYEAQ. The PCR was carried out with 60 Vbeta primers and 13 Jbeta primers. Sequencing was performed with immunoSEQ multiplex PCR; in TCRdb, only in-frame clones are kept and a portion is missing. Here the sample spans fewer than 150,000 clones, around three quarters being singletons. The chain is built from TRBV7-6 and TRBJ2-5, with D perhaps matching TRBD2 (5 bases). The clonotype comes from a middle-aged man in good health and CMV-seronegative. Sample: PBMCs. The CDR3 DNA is TGTGCCAGCAGCTTTGAGGAGCCGGGGGAGACCCAGTACTTC. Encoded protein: CASSFEEPGETQYF.